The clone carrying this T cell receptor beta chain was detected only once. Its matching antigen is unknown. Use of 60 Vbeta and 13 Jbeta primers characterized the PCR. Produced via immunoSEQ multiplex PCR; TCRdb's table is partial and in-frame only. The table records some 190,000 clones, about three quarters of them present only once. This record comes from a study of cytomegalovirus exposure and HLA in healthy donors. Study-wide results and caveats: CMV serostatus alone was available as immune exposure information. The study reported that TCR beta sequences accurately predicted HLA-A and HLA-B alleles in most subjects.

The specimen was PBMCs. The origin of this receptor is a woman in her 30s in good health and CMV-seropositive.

CDR3: CASSSGQGPSYEQYF. The CDR3 DNA reads as TGTGCCAGCAGCTCGGGACAGGGCCCCTCCTACGAGCAGTACTTC. The chain has TRBV9 and TRBJ2-7, with 9 bases identical to TRBD1. V was clipped by 4 bases and J by 0 bases; unmatched bases: 5. Germline CDR1 reads SGDLS; CDR2 reads YYNGEE. CDR3 size: 15 residues.